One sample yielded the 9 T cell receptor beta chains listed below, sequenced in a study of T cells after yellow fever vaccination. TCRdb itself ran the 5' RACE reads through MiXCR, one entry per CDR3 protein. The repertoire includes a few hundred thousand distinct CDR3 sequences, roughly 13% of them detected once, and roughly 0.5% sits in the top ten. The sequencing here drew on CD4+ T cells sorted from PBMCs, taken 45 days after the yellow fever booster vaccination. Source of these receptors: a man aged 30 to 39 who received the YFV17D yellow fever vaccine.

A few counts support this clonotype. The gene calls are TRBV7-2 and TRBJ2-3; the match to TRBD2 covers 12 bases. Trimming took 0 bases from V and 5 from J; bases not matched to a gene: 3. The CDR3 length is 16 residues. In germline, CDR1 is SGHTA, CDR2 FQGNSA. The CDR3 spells CASSLARLAGEDTQYF. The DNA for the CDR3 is TGTGCCAGCAGCTTAGCGCGACTAGCGGGAGAAGATACGCAGTATTTT. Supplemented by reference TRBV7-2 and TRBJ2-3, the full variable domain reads GAGVSQSPSNKVTEKGKDVELRCDPISGHTALYWYRQSLGQGLEFLIYFQGNSAPDKSGLPSDRFSAERTGGSVSTLTIQRTQQEDSAVYLCASSLARLAGEDTQYFGPGTRLTVL.

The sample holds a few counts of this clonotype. Here the CDR3 DNA reads TGCAGTGCCTCGGGGGGGATTAATGAAAAACTGTTTTTT. Its translation is CSASGGINEKLFF. The chain has TRBV20-1 and TRBJ1-4; tentative D call: TRBD1 (5 bases). The CDR3 runs to 13 residues. Per the germline V gene, CDR1 is DFQATT and CDR2 is SNEGSKA (reference sequence). With 6 bases removed from V and 4 bases from J, the gap between germline ends came to 12 bases.

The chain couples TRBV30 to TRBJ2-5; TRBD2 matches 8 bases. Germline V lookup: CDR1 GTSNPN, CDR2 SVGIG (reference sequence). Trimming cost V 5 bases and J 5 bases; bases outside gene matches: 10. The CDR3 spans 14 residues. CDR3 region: CAWGSGLAGETQYF. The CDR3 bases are TGTGCCTGGGGGAGTGGACTAGCTGGCGAGACCCAGTACTTC.

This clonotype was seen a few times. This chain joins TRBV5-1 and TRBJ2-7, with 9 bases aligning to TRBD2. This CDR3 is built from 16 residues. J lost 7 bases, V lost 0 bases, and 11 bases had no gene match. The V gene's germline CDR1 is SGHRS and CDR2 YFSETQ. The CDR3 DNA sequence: TGCGCCAGCAGCTTGGAGGGACTAGCAAGAGCCGGAGAGCAGTACTTC. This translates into CASSLEGLARAGEQYF.

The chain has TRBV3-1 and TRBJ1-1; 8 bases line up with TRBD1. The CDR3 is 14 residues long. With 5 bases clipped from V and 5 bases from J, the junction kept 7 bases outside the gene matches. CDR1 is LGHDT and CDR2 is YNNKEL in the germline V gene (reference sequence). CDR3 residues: CASSKTGGITEAFF. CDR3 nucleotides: TGTGCCAGCAGCAAAACAGGGGGTATAACTGAAGCTTTCTTT.

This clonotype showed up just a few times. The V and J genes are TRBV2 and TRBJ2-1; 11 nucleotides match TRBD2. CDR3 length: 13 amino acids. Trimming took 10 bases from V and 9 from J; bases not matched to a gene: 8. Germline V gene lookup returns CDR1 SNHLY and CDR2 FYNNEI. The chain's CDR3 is CAMILAGVGEQFF. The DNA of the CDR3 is TGTGCCATGATACTAGCGGGGGTGGGTGAGCAGTTCTTC. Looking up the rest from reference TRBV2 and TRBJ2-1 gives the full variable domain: EPEVTQTPSHQVTQMGQEVILRCVPISNHLYFYWYRQILGQKVEFLVSFYNNEISEKSEIFDDQFSVERPDGSNFTLKIRSTKLEDSAMYFCAMILAGVGEQFFGPGTRLTVL.

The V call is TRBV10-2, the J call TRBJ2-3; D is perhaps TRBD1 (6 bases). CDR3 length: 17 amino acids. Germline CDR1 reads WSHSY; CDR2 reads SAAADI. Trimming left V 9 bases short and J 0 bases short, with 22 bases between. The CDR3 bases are TGCGCCAGGTCGACGCCGGACCTAGACAGGAGCACAGATACGCAGTATTTT. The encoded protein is CARSTPDLDRSTDTQYF.

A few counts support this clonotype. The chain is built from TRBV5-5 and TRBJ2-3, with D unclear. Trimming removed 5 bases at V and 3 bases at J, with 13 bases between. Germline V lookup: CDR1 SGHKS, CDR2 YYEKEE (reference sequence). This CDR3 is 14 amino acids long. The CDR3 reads CASSSALGTDTQYF. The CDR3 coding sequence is TGTGCCAGCAGTTCGGCATTAGGTACAGATACGCAGTATTTT.

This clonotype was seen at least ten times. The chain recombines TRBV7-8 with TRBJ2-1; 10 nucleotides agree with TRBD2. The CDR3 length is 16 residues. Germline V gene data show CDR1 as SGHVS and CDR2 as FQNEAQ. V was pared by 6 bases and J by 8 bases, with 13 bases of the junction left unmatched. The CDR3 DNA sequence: TGTGCCAGCAGACCAGGGCGGGCTAGCGGGAGCGATGAGCAGTTCTTC. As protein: CASRPGRASGSDEQFF.